Listed below are T cell receptor beta chains from one sample, sequenced in a study of shared clonotypes between healthy human individuals. Sequenced by immunoSEQ multiplex PCR; TCRdb stores in-frame clones only, minus some. The sample lists about 2.3 million clones; over 90% were seen once. Material: naive CD4+ T cells from PBMCs. These receptors were obtained from a man between 18 and 29 years old in good health. Some clones in this sample may be carry-over from other donors' samples. The CDR3 runs from the conserved cysteine through the conserved F or W. The D gene is left open where the match is weak. Where a row states a size, it is once, few, many or the class of an expanded clone; other rows omit it.

abundance: NA
v_gene: TRBV5-4
j_gene: TRBJ2-2
d_gene: TRBD2
CDR3aa: CASSFTSGRYTGELFF
CDR3nt: TGTGCCAGCAGCTTCACTAGCGGGAGGTATACCGGGGAGCTGTTTTTT

abundance: NA
v_gene: TRBV9
j_gene: TRBJ2-7
d_gene: NA
CDR3aa: CASSVGPFYEQYF
CDR3nt: TGTGCCAGCAGCGTAGGACCCTTCTACGAGCAGTACTTC

abundance: NA
v_gene: TRBV7-8
j_gene: TRBJ2-7
d_gene: NA
CDR3aa: CASSPIPSGEQYF
CDR3nt: TGTGCCAGCAGCCCAATTCCCTCGGGCGAGCAGTACTTC

abundance: NA
v_gene: TRBV9
j_gene: TRBJ2-4
d_gene: TRBD1
CDR3aa: CASSGTGTENIQYF
CDR3nt: TGTGCCAGCAGCGGTACCGGGACAGAAAACATTCAGTACTTC

abundance: NA
v_gene: TRBV28
j_gene: TRBJ1-3
d_gene: NA
CDR3aa: CASSPPGSSGNTIYF
CDR3nt: TGTGCCAGCTCCCCCCCGGGGAGCTCTGGAAACACCATATATTTT

abundance: NA
v_gene: TRBV5-1
j_gene: TRBJ2-5
d_gene: NA
CDR3aa: CASSGARRPSETQYF
CDR3nt: TGCGCCAGCAGCGGGGCTAGGCGTCCCTCAGAGACCCAGTACTTC

abundance: NA
v_gene: TRBV19
j_gene: TRBJ2-7
d_gene: NA
CDR3aa: CASSIAGTDYYEQYF
CDR3nt: TGTGCCAGTAGTATAGCCGGGACGGATTACTACGAGCAGTACTTC

abundance: NA
v_gene: TRBV28
j_gene: TRBJ2-7
d_gene: NA
CDR3aa: CASSSTGLPTYEQYF
CDR3nt: TGTGCCAGCAGTTCGACAGGCCTACCCACCTACGAGCAGTACTTC

abundance: NA
v_gene: TRBV28
j_gene: TRBJ2-3
d_gene: TRBD1
CDR3aa: CASSLARGQGGDTQYF
CDR3nt: TGTGCCAGCAGTTTAGCTCGTGGACAGGGAGGAGATACGCAGTATTTT

abundance: NA
v_gene: TRBV28
j_gene: TRBJ2-7
d_gene: NA
CDR3aa: CASSLSADYEQYF
CDR3nt: TGTGCCAGCAGTTTGTCAGCGGACTACGAGCAGTACTTC

abundance: NA
v_gene: TRBV6-1
j_gene: TRBJ1-2
d_gene: NA
CDR3aa: CASSKTGPFDYGYTF
CDR3nt: TGTGCCAGCAGTAAGACAGGCCCTTTTGACTATGGCTACACCTTC

abundance: once
v_gene: TRBV25-1
j_gene: TRBJ2-7
d_gene: NA
CDR3aa: CAGSESGAGHEQYF
CDR3nt: TGTGCCGGCAGTGAATCCGGTGCGGGGCACGAGCAGTACTTC

abundance: NA
v_gene: TRBV5-1
j_gene: TRBJ2-5
d_gene: NA
CDR3aa: CASSLDGLGVETQYF
CDR3nt: TGCGCCAGCAGCTTAGACGGACTTGGGGTGGAGACCCAGTACTTC

abundance: NA
v_gene: TRBV28
j_gene: TRBJ1-1
d_gene: TRBD1
CDR3aa: CASSRGQDRLYTEAFF
CDR3nt: TGTGCCAGCAGTCGGGGACAGGATCGTTTGTACACTGAAGCTTTCTTT

abundance: NA
v_gene: TRBV7-2
j_gene: TRBJ2-1
d_gene: NA
CDR3aa: CASSLARRVEQFF
CDR3nt: TGTGCCAGCAGCTTAGCGCGACGGGTAGAGCAGTTCTTC

abundance: NA
v_gene: TRBV14
j_gene: TRBJ1-2
d_gene: NA
CDR3aa: CASSQDTGYGYTF
CDR3nt: TGTGCCAGCAGCCAAGATACAGGGTATGGCTACACCTTC

abundance: NA
v_gene: TRBV7-3
j_gene: TRBJ2-3
d_gene: TRBD2
CDR3aa: CASSLRVAGTDTQYF
CDR3nt: TGTGCCAGCAGCTTACGGGTAGCGGGAACAGATACGCAGTATTTT

abundance: NA
v_gene: TRBV4-1
j_gene: TRBJ1-6
d_gene: TRBD1
CDR3aa: CASSQDQTGVNSPLHF
CDR3nt: TGCGCCAGCAGCCAAGATCAGACAGGGGTAAATTCACCCCTCCACTTT

abundance: NA
v_gene: TRBV5-4
j_gene: TRBJ2-3
d_gene: NA
CDR3aa: CASSSKSSSTDTQYF
CDR3nt: TGTGCCAGCAGCTCTAAAAGCAGTAGCACAGATACGCAGTATTTT

abundance: NA
v_gene: TRBV15
j_gene: TRBJ1-5
d_gene: NA
CDR3aa: CATSRLWDPRGNQPQHF
CDR3nt: TGTGCCACCAGCAGGTTGTGGGACCCAAGGGGCAATCAGCCCCAGCATTTT

abundance: NA
v_gene: TRBV5-1
j_gene: TRBJ2-2
d_gene: NA
CDR3aa: CASSRANTGELFF
CDR3nt: TGCGCCAGCAGCAGGGCGAACACCGGGGAGCTGTTTTTT

abundance: NA
v_gene: TRBV5-1
j_gene: TRBJ2-7
d_gene: TRBD1
CDR3aa: CASSLATTGTGISFPSYEQYF
CDR3nt: TGCGCCAGCAGCTTGGCTACGACCGGGACAGGGATCTCCTTTCCCTCCTACGAGCAGTACTTC

abundance: NA
v_gene: TRBV6-1
j_gene: TRBJ2-3
d_gene: NA
CDR3aa: CASSSGPASTDTQYF
CDR3nt: TGTGCCAGCAGTTCCGGGCCCGCTAGCACAGATACGCAGTATTTT

abundance: few
v_gene: TRBV11-2
j_gene: TRBJ1-1
d_gene: NA
CDR3aa: CASSFGGYEAFF
CDR3nt: TGTGCCAGCAGCTTTGGGGGTTATGAAGCTTTCTTT

abundance: few
v_gene: TRBV18
j_gene: TRBJ1-5
d_gene: NA
CDR3aa: CASSPAEPSNQPQHF
CDR3nt: TGTGCCAGCTCACCGGCAGAGCCTAGCAATCAGCCCCAGCATTTT

abundance: NA
v_gene: TRBV21-1
j_gene: TRBJ1-2
d_gene: NA
CDR3aa: CASSKVLGQGRYGYTF
CDR3nt: TGTGCCAGCAGCAAAGTCCTCGGACAGGGGCGGTATGGCTACACCTTC

abundance: NA
v_gene: TRBV14
j_gene: TRBJ2-1
d_gene: TRBD2
CDR3aa: CASSQVAGGGHNEQFF
CDR3nt: TGTGCCAGCAGCCAGGTAGCGGGAGGAGGTCACAATGAGCAGTTCTTC